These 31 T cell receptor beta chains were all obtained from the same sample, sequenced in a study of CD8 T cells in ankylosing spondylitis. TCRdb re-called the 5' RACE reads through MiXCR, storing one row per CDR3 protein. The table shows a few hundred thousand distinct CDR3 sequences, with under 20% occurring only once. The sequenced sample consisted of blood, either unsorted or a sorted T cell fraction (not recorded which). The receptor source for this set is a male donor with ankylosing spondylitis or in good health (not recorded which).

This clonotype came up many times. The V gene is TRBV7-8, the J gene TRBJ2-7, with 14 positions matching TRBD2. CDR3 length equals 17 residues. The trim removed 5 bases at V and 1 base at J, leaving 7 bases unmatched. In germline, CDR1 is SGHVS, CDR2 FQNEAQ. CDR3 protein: CASSLGLAGGPSYEQYF. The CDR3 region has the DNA TGTGCCAGCAGCCTCGGACTAGCGGGAGGTCCGTCCTACGAGCAGTACTTC.

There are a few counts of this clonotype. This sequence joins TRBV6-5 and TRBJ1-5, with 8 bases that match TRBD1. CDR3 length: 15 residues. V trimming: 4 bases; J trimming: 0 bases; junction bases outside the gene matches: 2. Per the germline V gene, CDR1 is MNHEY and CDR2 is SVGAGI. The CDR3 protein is CASSSGGYSNQPQHF. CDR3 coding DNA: TGTGCCAGCAGTTCAGGGGGCTATAGCAATCAGCCCCAGCATTTT.

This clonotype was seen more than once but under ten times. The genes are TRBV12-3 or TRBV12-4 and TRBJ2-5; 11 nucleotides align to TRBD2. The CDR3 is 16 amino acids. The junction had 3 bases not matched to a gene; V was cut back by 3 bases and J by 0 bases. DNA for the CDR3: TGTGCCAGCAGTTTCGGGACTAGCGGATACCAAGAGACCCAGTACTTC. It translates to CASSFGTSGYQETQYF.

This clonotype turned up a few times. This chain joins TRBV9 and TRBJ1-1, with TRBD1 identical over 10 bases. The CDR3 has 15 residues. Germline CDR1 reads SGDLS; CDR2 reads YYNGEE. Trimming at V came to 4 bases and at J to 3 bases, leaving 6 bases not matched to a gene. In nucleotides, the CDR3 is TGTGCCAGCAGCCCCTACGGGACAGGGGACACTGAAGCTTTCTTT. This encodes CASSPYGTGDTEAFF.

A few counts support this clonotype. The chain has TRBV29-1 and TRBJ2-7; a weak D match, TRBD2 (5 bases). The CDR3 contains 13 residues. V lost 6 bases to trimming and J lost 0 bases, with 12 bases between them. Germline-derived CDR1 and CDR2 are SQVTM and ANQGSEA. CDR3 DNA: TGCAGCGTCGCACCGGGGAACTCCTACGAGCAGTACTTC. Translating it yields CSVAPGNSYEQYF.

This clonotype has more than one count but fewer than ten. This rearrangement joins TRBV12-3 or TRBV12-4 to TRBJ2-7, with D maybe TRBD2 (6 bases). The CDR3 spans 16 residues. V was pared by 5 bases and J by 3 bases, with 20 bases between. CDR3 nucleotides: TGTGCCAGCAGTAAACTACCGGGACTCAAAAACTACGAGCAGTACTTC. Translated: CASSKLPGLKNYEQYF.

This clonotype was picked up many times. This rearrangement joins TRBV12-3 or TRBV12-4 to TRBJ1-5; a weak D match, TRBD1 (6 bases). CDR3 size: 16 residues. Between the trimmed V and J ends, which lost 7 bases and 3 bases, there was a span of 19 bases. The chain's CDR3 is CASIDRDNSFNQPQHF. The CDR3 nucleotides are TGTGCCAGCATCGACCGGGACAACTCATTCAATCAGCCCCAGCATTTT.

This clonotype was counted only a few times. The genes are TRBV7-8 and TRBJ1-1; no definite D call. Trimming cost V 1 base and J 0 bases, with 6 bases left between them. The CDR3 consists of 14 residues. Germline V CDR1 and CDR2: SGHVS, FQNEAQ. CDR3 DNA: TGTGCCAGCAGCTTAGAACAATTGAACACTGAAGCTTTCTTT. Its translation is CASSLEQLNTEAFF.

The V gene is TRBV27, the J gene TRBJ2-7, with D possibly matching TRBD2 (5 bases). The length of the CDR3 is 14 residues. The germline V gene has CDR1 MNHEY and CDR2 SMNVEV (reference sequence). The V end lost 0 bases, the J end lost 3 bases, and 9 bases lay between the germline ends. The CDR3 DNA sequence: TGTGCCAGCAGTTTATCTAGCGACTTCTACGAGCAGTACTTC. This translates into CASSLSSDFYEQYF.

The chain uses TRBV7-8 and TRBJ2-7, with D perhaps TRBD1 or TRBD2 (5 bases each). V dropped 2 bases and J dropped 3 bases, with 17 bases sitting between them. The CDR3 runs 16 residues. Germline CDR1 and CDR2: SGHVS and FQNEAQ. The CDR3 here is CASSLPTGTPGYEQYF. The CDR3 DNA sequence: TGTGCCAGCAGCTTACCCACCGGGACCCCAGGCTACGAGCAGTACTTC. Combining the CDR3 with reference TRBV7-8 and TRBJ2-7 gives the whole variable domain GAGVSQSPRYKVAKRGQDVALRCDPISGHVSLFWYQQALGQGPEFLTYFQNEAQLDKSGLPSDRFFAERPEGSVSTLKIQRTQQEDSAVYLCASSLPTGTPGYEQYFGPGTRLTVT.

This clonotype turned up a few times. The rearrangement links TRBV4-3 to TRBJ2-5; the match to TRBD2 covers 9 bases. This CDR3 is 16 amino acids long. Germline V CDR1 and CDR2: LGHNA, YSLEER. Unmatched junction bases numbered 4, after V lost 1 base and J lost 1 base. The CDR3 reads CASSQVLAGSQETQYF. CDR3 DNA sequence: TGCGCCAGCAGCCAAGTCCTAGCGGGATCCCAAGAGACCCAGTACTTC.

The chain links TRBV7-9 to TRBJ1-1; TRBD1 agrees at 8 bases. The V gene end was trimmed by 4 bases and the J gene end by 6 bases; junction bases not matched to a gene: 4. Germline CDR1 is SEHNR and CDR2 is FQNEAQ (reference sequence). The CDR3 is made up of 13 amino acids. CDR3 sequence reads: CASSSSTGAEAFF. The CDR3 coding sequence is TGTGCCAGCAGCTCCTCGACAGGGGCTGAAGCTTTCTTT.

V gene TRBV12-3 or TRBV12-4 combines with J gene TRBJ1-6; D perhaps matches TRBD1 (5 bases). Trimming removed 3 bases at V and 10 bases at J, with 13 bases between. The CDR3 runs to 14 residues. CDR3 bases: TGTGCCAGCAGTTTGGGACCATGGCTATCACCCCTCCACTTT. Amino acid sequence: CASSLGPWLSPLHF.

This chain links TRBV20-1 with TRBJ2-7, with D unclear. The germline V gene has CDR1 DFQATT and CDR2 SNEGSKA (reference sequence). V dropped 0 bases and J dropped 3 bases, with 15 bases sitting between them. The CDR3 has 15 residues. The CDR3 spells CSARDITQTGYEQYF. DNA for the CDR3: TGCAGTGCTAGAGATATCACTCAGACGGGCTACGAGCAGTACTTC.

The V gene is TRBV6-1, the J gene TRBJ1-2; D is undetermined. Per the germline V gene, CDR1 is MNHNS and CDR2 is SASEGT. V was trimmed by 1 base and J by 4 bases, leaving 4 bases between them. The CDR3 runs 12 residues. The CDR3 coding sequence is TGTGCCAGCAGTGAAGGGTCCTATGGCTACACCTTC. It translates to CASSEGSYGYTF.

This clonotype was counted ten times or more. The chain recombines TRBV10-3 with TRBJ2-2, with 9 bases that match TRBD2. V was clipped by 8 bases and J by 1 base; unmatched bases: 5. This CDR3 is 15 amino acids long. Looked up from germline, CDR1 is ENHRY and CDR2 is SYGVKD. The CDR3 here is CAIGETSGNTGELFF. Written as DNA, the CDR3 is TGTGCCATCGGAGAGACTAGCGGGAACACCGGGGAGCTGTTTTTT.

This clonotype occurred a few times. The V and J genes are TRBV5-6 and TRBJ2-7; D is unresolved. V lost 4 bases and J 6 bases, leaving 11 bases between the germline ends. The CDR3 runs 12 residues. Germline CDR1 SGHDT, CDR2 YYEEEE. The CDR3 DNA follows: TGTGCCAGCAGCCAGCCTGGTGGCGAGCAGTACTTC. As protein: CASSQPGGEQYF.

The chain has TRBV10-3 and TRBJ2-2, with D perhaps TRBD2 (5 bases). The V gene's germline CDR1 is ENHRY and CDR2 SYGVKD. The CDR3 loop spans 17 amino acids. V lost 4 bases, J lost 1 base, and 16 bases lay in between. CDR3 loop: CAISALAGIRNTGELFF. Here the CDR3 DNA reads TGTGCCATCAGTGCCCTGGCGGGCATAAGGAACACCGGGGAGCTGTTTTTT.

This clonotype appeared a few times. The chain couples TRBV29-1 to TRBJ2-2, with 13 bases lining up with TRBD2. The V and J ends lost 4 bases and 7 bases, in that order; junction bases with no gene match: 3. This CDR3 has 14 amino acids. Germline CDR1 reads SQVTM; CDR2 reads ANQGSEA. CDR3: CSVGLAGGVGELFF. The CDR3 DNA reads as TGCAGCGTTGGACTAGCGGGAGGTGTCGGGGAGCTGTTTTTT.

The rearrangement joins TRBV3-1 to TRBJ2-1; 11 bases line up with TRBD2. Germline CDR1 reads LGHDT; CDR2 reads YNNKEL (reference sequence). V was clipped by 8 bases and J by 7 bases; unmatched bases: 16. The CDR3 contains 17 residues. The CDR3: CASSQDKVAGGGNEQFF. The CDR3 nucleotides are TGTGCCAGCTCCCAAGATAAGGTAGCGGGAGGGGGGAATGAGCAGTTCTTC.

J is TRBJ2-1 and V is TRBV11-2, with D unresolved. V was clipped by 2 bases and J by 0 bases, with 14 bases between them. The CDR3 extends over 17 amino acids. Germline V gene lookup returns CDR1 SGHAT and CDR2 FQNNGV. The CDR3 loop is CASSLFSSLSSYNEQFF. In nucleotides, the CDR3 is TGTGCCAGCAGCTTATTTAGCTCGCTAAGCTCCTACAATGAGCAGTTCTTC.

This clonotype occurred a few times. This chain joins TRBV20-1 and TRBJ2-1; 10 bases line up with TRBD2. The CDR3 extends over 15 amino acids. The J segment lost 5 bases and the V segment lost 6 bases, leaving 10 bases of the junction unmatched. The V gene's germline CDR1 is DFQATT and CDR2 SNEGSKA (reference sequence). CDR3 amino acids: CSAPREAGGDNEQFF. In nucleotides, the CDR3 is TGCAGTGCGCCCAGGGAAGCGGGAGGGGACAATGAGCAGTTCTTC.

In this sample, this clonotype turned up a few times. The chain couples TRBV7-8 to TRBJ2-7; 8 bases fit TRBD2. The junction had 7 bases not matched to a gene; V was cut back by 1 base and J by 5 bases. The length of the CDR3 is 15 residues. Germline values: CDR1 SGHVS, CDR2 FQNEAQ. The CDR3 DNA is TGTGCCAGCAGCTTAGGCGCAAGCGGGAGTAACGAGCAGTACTTC. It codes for CASSLGASGSNEQYF.

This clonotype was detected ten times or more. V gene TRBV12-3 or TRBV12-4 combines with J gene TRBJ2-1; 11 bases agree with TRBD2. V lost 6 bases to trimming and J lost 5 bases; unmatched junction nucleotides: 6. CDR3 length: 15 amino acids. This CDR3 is CASRAPGLADNEQFF. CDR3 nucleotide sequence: TGTGCCAGCAGGGCACCGGGACTAGCGGACAATGAGCAGTTCTTC.

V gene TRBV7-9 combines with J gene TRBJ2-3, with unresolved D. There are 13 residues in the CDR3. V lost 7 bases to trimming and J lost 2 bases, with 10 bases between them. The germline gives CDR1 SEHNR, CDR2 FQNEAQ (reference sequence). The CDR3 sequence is CASTRSYTDTQYF. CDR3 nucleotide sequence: TGTGCCAGCACTCGGAGTTACACAGATACGCAGTATTTT.

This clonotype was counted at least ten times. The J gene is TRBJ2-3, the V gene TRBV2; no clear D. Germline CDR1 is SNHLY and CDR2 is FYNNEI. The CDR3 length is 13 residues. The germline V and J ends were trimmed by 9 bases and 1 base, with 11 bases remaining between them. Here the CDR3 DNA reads TGTGCCAGACTGAAGGAGCGCACAGATACGCAGTATTTT. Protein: CARLKERTDTQYF.

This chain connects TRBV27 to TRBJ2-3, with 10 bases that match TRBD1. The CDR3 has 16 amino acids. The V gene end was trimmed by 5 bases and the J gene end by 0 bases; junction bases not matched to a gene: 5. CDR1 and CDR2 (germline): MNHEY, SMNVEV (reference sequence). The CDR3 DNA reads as TGTGCCAGCAGTCCGTGGACAGGGGGAAGCACAGATACGCAGTATTTT. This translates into CASSPWTGGSTDTQYF.

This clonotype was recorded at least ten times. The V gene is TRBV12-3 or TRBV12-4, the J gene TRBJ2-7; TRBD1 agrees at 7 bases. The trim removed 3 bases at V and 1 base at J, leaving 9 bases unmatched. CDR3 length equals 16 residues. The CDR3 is CASSFPGTEDSYEQYF. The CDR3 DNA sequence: TGTGCCAGCAGTTTCCCCGGGACAGAGGATTCCTACGAGCAGTACTTC.

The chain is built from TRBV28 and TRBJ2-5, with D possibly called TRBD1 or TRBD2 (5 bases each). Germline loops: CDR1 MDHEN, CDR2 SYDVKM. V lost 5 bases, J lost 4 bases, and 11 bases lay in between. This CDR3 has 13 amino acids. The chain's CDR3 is CASSPGAGETQYF. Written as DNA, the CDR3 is TGTGCCAGCAGTCCCGGGGCGGGAGAGACCCAGTACTTC.

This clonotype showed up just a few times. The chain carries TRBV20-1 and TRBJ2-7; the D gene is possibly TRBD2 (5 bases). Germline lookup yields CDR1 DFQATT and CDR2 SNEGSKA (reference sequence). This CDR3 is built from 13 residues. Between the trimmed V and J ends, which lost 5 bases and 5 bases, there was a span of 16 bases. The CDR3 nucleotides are TGCAGTGCTGCCGGGATGGAGACTCACGAGCAGTACTTC. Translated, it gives CSAAGMETHEQYF.

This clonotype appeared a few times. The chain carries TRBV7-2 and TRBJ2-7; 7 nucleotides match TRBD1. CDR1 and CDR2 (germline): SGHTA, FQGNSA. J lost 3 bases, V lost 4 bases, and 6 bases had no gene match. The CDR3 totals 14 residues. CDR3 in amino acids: CASSYRQGFYEQYF. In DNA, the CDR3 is TGTGCCAGCAGCTACAGACAGGGATTCTACGAGCAGTACTTC.